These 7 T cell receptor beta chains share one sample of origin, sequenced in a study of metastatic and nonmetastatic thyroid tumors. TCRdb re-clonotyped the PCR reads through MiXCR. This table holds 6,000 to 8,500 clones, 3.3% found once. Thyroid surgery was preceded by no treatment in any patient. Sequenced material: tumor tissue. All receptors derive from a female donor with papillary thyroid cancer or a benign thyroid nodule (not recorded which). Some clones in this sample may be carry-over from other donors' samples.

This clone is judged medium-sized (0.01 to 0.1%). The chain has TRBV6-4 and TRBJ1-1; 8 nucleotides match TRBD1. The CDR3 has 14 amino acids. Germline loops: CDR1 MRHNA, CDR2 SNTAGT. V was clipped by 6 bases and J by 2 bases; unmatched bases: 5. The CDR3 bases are TGTGCCAGCAGAGTGGGACAGGAAAACACTGAAGCTTTCTTT. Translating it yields CASRVGQENTEAFF.

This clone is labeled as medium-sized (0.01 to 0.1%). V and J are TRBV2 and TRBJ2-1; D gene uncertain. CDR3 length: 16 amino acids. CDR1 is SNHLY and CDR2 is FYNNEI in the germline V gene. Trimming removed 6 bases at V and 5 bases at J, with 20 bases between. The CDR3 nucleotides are TGTGCCAGCAGGGGCCGGACGGCGGATATAAACAATGAGCAGTTCTTC. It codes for CASRGRTADINNEQFF.

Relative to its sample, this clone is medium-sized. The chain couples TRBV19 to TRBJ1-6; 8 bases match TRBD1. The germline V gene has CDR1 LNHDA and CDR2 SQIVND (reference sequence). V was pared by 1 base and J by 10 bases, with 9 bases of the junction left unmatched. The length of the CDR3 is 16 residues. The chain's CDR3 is CASSIGGRGRGSPLHF. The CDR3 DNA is TGTGCCAGTAGTATAGGCGGCAGGGGGCGGGGATCACCCCTCCACTTT.

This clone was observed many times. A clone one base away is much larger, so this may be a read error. The CDR3 bases are TGCAGCGTTTCTGCCCACCATTTCTCGAACATTGAAGCTTTCTTT. The encoded protein is CSVSAHHFSNIEAFF. The chain recombines TRBV29-1 with TRBJ1-1; D gene unclear. From germline, CDR1 is SQVTM and CDR2 ANQGSEA. The CDR3 is made up of 15 amino acids.

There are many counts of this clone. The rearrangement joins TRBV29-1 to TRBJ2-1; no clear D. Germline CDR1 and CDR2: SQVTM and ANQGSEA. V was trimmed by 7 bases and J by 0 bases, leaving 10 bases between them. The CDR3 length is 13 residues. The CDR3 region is CSARLISYNEQFF. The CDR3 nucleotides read TGCAGCGCCCGACTCATCTCCTACAATGAGCAGTTCTTC.

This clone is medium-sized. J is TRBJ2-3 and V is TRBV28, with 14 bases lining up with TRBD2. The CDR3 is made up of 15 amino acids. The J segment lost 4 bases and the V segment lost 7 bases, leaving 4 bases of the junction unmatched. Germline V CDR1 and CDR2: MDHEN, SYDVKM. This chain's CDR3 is CASTSGLAGADTQYF. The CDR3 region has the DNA TGTGCCAGCACCTCGGGACTAGCGGGAGCAGATACGCAGTATTTT.

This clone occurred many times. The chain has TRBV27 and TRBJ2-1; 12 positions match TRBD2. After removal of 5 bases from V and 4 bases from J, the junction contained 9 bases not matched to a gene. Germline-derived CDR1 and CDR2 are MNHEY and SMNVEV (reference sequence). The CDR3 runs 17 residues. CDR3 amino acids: CASSPLQLAGGYNEQFF. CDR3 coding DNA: TGTGCCAGCAGTCCCCTCCAACTAGCGGGAGGTTACAATGAGCAGTTCTTC.